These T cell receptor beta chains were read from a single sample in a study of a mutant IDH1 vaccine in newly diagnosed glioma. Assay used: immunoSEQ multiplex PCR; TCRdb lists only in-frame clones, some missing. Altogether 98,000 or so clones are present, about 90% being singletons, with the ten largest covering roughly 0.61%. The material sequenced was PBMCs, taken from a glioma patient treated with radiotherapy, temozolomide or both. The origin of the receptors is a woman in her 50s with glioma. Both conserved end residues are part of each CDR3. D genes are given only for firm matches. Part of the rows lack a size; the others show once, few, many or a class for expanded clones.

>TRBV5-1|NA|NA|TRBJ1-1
TGCGCCAGCAGTCAGGGTGCGTCTGAAGCTTTCTTT
CASSQGASEAFF
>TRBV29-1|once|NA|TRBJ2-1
TGCAGCGTTGAAGATCAAGACCCAACTCTCTACAATGAGCAGTTCTTC
CSVEDQDPTLYNEQFF
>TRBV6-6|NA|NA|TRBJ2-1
TGTGCCAGCAGTTACGACGGATCCTACAATGAGCAGTTCTTC
CASSYDGSYNEQFF
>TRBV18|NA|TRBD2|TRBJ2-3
TGTGCCAGCTCACCACCCCTAGCGGGAGGTTTAGATACGCAGTATTTT
CASSPPLAGGLDTQYF
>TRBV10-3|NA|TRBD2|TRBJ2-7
TGTGCCACTGGGACTAGCGCAAACTCCTACGAGCAGTACTTC
CATGTSANSYEQYF
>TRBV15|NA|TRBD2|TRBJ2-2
TGTGCCACCAGCAAAGTGACTAGCGGGAGTACCGGGGAGCTGTTTTTT
CATSKVTSGSTGELFF
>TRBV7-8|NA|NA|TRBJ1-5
TGTGCCAGCAGCACAGTCAGGGGCGGTCAGCCCCAGCATTTT
CASSTVRGGQPQHF
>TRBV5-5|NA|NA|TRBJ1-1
TGTGCCAGCAGCGATAACCGGGCCCCGGGAACTGAAGCTTTCTTT
CASSDNRAPGTEAFF
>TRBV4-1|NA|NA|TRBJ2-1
TGCGCCAGCAGCCCCCTGAGGTCCGATGAGCAGTTCTTC
CASSPLRSDEQFF
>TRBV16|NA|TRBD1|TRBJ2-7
TGTGCCAGCAGCCCCCTCGGCCAGGGGGCAGGAGAGCAGTACTTC
CASSPLGQGAGEQYF
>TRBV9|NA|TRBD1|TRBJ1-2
TGTGCCAGCAGCGGCCAGGGACAGGGCCTTCCCTATGGCTACACCTTC
CASSGQGQGLPYGYTF